Listed below are T cell receptor beta chains from one sample, sequenced in a study of CXCR3-negative and CXCR3-positive naive CD8 T cells. Using the 5' RACE reads, TCRdb records one entry per CDR3 protein without DNA. The specimen's table records some 150,000 distinct CDR3 sequences. Sequencing used naive CXCR3+ CD8+ T cells from blood. The source is a human donor in good health. Some clones in this sample may be carry-over from other donors' samples. The CDR3 runs from the conserved cysteine through the conserved F or W. Each record gives: J gene, V gene, CDR3 protein.

TRBJ1-4,TRBV4-1,CASSQTGATNEKLFF
TRBJ1-1,TRBV28,CASSGIYAGTTAEAFF
TRBJ1-5,TRBV19,CASSISGSTNQPQHF
TRBJ1-1,TRBV28,CASSPRTGPNTEAFF
TRBJ1-5,TRBV6-6,CASALGGGYSNQPQHF
TRBJ2-1,TRBV5-4,CASSLGLVNNEQFF
TRBJ2-5,TRBV4-1,CASSQVWGSQETQYF
TRBJ1-4,TRBV29-1,CSVEDSVATNEKLFF
TRBJ2-7,TRBV20-1,CSASPGLAGGYNEQYF
TRBJ1-1,TRBV14,CASSQGDRGFTEAFF
TRBJ2-1,TRBV29-1,CSVEGAPPWDEQFF
TRBJ2-7,TRBV6-2/TRBV6-3,CASITLQGEGEQYF
TRBJ2-1,TRBV12-3/TRBV12-4,CASSLLIQNEQFF
TRBJ2-1,TRBV24-1,CATSDATGNYNEQFF
TRBJ2-1,TRBV9,CASSVFLAGGLNEQFF
TRBJ1-1,TRBV15,CATSRDKWVGGYAEAFF
TRBJ1-2,TRBV29-1,CSVRGTNTDGYTF